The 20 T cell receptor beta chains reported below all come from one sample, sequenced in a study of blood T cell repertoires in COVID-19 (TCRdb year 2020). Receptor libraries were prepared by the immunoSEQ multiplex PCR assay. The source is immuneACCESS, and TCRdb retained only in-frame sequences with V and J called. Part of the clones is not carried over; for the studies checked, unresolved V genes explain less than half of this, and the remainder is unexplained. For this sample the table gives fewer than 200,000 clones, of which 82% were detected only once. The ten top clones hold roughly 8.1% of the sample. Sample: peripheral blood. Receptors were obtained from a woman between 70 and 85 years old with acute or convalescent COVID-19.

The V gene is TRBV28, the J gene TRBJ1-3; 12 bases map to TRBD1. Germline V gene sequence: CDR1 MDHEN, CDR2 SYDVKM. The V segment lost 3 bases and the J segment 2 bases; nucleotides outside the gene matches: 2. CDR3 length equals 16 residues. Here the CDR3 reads CASSFGDRGPGNTIYF. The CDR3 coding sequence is TGTGCCAGCAGTTTTGGGGACAGGGGGCCTGGAAACACCATATATTTT.

Here the CDR3 reads CASSLGTLTGEQYF. CDR3 DNA sequence: TGTGCCAGCAGCTTAGGGACTTTAACTGGGGAGCAGTACTTC. This chain uses TRBV7-2 with TRBJ2-7, with D perhaps TRBD2 (5 bases). CDR1 and CDR2 (germline): SGHTA, FQGNSA. Trimming stripped 1 base from V and 7 bases from J, with 14 bases between. The CDR3 covers 14 residues. Full variable domain (outside the CDR3, taken from reference TRBV7-2 and TRBJ2-7): GAGVSQSPSNKVTEKGKDVELRCDPISGHTALYWYRQSLGQGLEFLIYFQGNSAPDKSGLPSDRFSAERTGGSVSTLTIQRTQQEDSAVYLCASSLGTLTGEQYFGPGTRLTVT.

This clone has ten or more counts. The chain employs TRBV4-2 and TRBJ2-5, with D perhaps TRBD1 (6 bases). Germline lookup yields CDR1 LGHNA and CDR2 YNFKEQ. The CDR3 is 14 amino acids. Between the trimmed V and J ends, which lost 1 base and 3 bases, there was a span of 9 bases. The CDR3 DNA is TGTGCCAGCAGCCAAGGGACAGCTGAAGAGACCCAGTACTTC. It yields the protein CASSQGTAEETQYF.

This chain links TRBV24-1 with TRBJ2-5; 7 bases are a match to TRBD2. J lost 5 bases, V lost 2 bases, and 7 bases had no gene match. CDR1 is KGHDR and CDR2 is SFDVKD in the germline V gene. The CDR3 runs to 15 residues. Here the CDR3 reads CATSDSGAGWETQYF. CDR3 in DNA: TGTGCCACCAGTGATTCCGGAGCGGGGTGGGAGACCCAGTACTTC.

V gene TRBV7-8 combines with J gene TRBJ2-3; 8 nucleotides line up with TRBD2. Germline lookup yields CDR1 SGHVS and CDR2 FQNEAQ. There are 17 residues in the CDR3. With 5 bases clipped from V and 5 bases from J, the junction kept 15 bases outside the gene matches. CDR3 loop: CASSPRGGTSLGDTQYF. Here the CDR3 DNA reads TGTGCCAGCAGCCCTCGGGGGGGGACAAGTCTCGGAGATACGCAGTATTTT.

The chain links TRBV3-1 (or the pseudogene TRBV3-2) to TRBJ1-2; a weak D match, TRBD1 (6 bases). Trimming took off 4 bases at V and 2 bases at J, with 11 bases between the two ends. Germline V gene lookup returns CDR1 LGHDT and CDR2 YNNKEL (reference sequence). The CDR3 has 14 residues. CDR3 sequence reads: CASSLTDRNYGYTF. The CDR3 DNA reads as TGTGCCAGCAGCCTGACGGACAGAAACTATGGCTACACCTTC.

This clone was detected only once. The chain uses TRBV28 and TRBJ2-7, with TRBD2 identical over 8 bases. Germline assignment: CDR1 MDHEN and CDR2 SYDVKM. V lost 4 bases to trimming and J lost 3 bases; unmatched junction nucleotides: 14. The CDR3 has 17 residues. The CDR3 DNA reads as TGTGCCAGCAGTTCCGCCGGGACACGGGGGGGGTTCTACGAGCAGTACTTC. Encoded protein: CASSSAGTRGGFYEQYF.

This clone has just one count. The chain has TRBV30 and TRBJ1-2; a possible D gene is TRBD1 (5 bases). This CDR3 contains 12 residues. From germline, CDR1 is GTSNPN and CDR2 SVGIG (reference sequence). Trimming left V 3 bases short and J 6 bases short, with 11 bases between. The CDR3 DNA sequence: TGTGCCTGGAGGTACGGGGGTAATGGCTACACCTTC. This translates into CAWRYGGNGYTF.

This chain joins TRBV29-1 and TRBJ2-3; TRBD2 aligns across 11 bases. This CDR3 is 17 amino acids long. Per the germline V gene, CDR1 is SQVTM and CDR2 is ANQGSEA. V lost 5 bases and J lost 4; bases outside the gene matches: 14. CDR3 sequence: CSVKGSGSGRGADTQYF. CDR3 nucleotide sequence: TGCAGCGTTAAGGGGTCAGGTAGCGGGAGGGGGGCAGATACGCAGTATTTT.

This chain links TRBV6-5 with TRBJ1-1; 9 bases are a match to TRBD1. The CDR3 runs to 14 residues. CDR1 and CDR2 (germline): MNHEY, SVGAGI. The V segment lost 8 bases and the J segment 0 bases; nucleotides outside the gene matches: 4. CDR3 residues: CASGTGPMNTEAFF. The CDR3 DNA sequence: TGTGCCAGCGGGACAGGGCCCATGAACACTGAAGCTTTCTTT.

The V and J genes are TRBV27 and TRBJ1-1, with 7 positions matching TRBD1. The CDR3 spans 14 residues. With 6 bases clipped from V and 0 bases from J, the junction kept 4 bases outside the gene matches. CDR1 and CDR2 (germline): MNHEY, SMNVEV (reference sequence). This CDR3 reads CASRPTGLNTEAFF. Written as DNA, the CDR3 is TGTGCCAGCAGACCGACAGGGTTGAACACTGAAGCTTTCTTT.

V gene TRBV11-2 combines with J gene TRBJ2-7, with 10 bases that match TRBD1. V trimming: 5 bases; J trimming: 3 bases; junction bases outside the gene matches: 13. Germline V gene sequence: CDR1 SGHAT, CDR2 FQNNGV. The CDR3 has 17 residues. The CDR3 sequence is CASSRRVTGGGNYEQYF. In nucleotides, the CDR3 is TGTGCCAGCAGCCGACGCGTGACAGGGGGCGGAAACTACGAGCAGTACTTC.

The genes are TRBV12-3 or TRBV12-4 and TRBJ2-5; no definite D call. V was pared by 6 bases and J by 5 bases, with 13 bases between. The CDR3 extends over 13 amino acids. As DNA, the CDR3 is TGTGCCAGCAGCCAGCTCCAGGTGGAGACCCAGTACTTC. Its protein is CASSQLQVETQYF.

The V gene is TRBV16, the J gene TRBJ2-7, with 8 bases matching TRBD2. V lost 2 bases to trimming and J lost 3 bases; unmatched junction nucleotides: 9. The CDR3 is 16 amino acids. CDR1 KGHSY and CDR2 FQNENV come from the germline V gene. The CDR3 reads CASSQPTPAGDYEQYF. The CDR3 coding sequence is TGTGCCAGCAGCCAACCTACCCCAGCGGGGGACTACGAGCAGTACTTC.

In DNA form, the CDR3 reads TGTGCCTCTACTCCAGGATCTGCAACTAATGAAAAACTGTTTTTT. It yields the protein CASTPGSATNEKLFF. V usage is TRBV30 and J usage is TRBJ1-4; D call uncertain. CDR3 length: 15 residues. V lost 7 bases and J lost 0, with 15 bases in between. Germline CDR1 and CDR2: GTSNPN and SVGIG (reference sequence).

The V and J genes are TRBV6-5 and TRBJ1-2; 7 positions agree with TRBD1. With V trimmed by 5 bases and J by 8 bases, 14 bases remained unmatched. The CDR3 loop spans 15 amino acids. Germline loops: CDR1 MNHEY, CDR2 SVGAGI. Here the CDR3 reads CASSPARTGRMGYTF. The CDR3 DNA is TGTGCCAGCAGTCCGGCAAGGACAGGCCGAATGGGCTACACCTTC.

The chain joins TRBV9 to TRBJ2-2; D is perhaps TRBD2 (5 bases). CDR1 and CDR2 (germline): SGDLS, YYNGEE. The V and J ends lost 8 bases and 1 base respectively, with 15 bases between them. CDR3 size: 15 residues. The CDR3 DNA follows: TGTGCCAGTGAGGCGAGCGGCAGGAACACCGGGGAGCTGTTTTTT. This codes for CASEASGRNTGELFF.

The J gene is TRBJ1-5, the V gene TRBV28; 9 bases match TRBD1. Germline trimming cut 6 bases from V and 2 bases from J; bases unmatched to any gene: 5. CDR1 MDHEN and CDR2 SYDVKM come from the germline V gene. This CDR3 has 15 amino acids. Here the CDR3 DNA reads TGTGCCAGCAGACGAACAGGGGGCGGCAATCAGCCCCAGCATTTT. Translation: CASRRTGGGNQPQHF.

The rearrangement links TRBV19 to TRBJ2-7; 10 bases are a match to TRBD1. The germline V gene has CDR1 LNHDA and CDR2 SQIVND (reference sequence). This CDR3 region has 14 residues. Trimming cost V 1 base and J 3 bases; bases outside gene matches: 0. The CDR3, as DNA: TGTGCCAGTAGTATAGGGGACAGGGGCTACGAGCAGTACTTC. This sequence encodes CASSIGDRGYEQYF.

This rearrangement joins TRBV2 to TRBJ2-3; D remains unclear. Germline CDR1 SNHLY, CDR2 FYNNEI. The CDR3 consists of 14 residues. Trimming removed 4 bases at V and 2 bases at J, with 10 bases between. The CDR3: CASSGASHTDTQYF. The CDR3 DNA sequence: TGTGCCAGCAGTGGGGCCAGCCACACAGATACGCAGTATTTT.